The rows below give T cell receptor beta chains drawn from one sample of a study of blood T cells in healthy people across ages. TCRdb independently ran MiXCR on the 5' RACE reads; one entry per CDR3 protein. The sample records around 1,500,000 distinct CDR3 sequences, roughly 27% being singletons. The sample consisted of blood. These receptor sequences come from a woman aged 25-40 years in good health. Each CDR3 is given with its conserved first and last residue. A D gene is named only where the DNA matches it firmly. Only part of the rows carry a size: once, few, many, or a class if the clone is expanded.

v_call: TRBV4-1
cdr3_length: 14
clone_size: many
j_call: TRBJ1-2
d_call: .
cdr3_aa: CASSTTRSGYGYTF
cdr3_nt: TGCGCCAGCAGCACCACTAGGTCAGGCTATGGCTACACCTTC

v_call: TRBV29-1
cdr3_length: 12
clone_size: few
j_call: TRBJ1-1
d_call: .
cdr3_aa: CSVGPMNTEAFF
cdr3_nt: TGCAGCGTTGGGCCGATGAACACTGAAGCTTTCTTT

v_call: TRBV20-1
cdr3_length: 15
clone_size: few
j_call: TRBJ2-1
d_call: TRBD2
cdr3_aa: CSARLAATSYNEQFF
cdr3_nt: TGCAGTGCTAGACTAGCGGCTACCTCCTACAATGAGCAGTTCTTC

v_call: TRBV11-2
cdr3_length: 16
clone_size: .
j_call: TRBJ2-5
d_call: .
cdr3_aa: CASSLEGHPNQETQYF
cdr3_nt: TGTGCCAGCAGCTTAGAGGGACACCCTAACCAAGAGACCCAGTACTTC

v_call: TRBV2
cdr3_length: 14
clone_size: .
j_call: TRBJ1-2
d_call: .
cdr3_aa: CASSDRQGSYGYTF
cdr3_nt: TGTGCCAGCAGTGATAGGCAGGGATCCTATGGCTACACCTTC

v_call: TRBV10-3
cdr3_length: 15
clone_size: many
j_call: TRBJ2-5
d_call: .
cdr3_aa: CAISDPGTEQETQYF
cdr3_nt: TGTGCCATCAGTGACCCAGGGACGGAACAAGAGACCCAGTACTTC

v_call: TRBV12-3/TRBV12-4
cdr3_length: 15
clone_size: few
j_call: TRBJ1-2
d_call: .
cdr3_aa: CAGSTLAAAAYGYTF
cdr3_nt: TGTGCCGGCAGTACACTAGCGGCCGCGGCTTATGGCTACACCTTC

v_call: TRBV7-9
cdr3_length: 13
clone_size: .
j_call: TRBJ1-1
d_call: .
cdr3_aa: CAGRRDSDTEAFF
cdr3_nt: TGTGCCGGCAGGAGAGACAGTGACACTGAAGCTTTCTTT

v_call: TRBV7-8
cdr3_length: 15
clone_size: once
j_call: TRBJ1-2
d_call: .
cdr3_aa: CASSLDGRGGGGHTF
cdr3_nt: TGTGCCAGCAGCTTAGATGGCCGAGGAGGGGGTGGCCACACCTTC

v_call: TRBV30
cdr3_length: 11
clone_size: .
j_call: TRBJ2-3
d_call: .
cdr3_aa: CAWGGSDTQYF
cdr3_nt: TGTGCCTGGGGAGGGAGTGATACGCAGTATTTT

v_call: TRBV19
cdr3_length: 10
clone_size: many
j_call: TRBJ2-5
d_call: .
cdr3_aa: CASNGETQYF
cdr3_nt: TGTGCCAGTAACGGTGAGACCCAGTACTTC

v_call: TRBV4-1
cdr3_length: 14
clone_size: few
j_call: TRBJ1-1
d_call: .
cdr3_aa: CASSRRAGSTEAFF
cdr3_nt: TGCGCCAGCAGCCGCAGGGCGGGTAGCACTGAAGCTTTCTTT

v_call: TRBV18
cdr3_length: 16
clone_size: .
j_call: TRBJ2-3
d_call: TRBD2
cdr3_aa: CASSPNPSGSTDTQYF
cdr3_nt: TGTGCCAGCTCACCAAATCCTAGCGGCAGCACAGATACGCAGTATTTT

v_call: TRBV5-1
cdr3_length: 13
clone_size: .
j_call: TRBJ2-1
d_call: .
cdr3_aa: CASSSFAGNEQFF
cdr3_nt: TGCGCCAGCAGCTCCTTTGCGGGCAATGAGCAGTTCTTC

v_call: TRBV6-2/TRBV6-3
cdr3_length: 13
clone_size: .
j_call: TRBJ2-5
d_call: .
cdr3_aa: CASSFHSVNEQYF
cdr3_nt: TGTGCCAGCAGTTTCCATTCTGTAAATGAGCAGTACTTC

v_call: TRBV4-1
cdr3_length: 14
clone_size: many
j_call: TRBJ2-1
d_call: TRBD2
cdr3_aa: CASSLSGRDNEQFF
cdr3_nt: TGCGCCAGCAGCCTTAGCGGGAGGGACAATGAGCAGTTCTTC

v_call: TRBV20-1
cdr3_length: 17
clone_size: .
j_call: TRBJ2-7
d_call: TRBD1
cdr3_aa: CSVGDRDFHLGTYEQYF
cdr3_nt: TGCAGTGTTGGGGACAGGGATTTCCACCTCGGGACCTACGAGCAGTACTTC

v_call: TRBV2
cdr3_length: 13
clone_size: .
j_call: TRBJ1-2
d_call: .
cdr3_aa: CASSDGIGYGYTF
cdr3_nt: TGTGCCAGCAGTGATGGGATAGGCTATGGCTACACCTTC

v_call: TRBV7-2
cdr3_length: 13
clone_size: few
j_call: TRBJ1-5
d_call: .
cdr3_aa: CASSLGGSKPQHF
cdr3_nt: TGTGCCAGCAGCTTAGGGGGATCCAAGCCCCAGCATTTT

v_call: TRBV5-4
cdr3_length: 16
clone_size: .
j_call: TRBJ2-1
d_call: .
cdr3_aa: CASSSSQGSSYNEQFF
cdr3_nt: TGTGCCAGCAGCTCGAGTCAGGGGAGTAGCTACAATGAGCAGTTCTTC

v_call: TRBV10-3
cdr3_length: 13
clone_size: .
j_call: TRBJ2-5
d_call: .
cdr3_aa: CAISETPIETQYF
cdr3_nt: TGTGCCATCAGTGAGACCCCTATAGAGACCCAGTACTTC

v_call: TRBV12-5
cdr3_length: 17
clone_size: many
j_call: TRBJ2-7
d_call: TRBD2
cdr3_aa: CASGLVPHNLAGDEQYF
cdr3_nt: TGTGCTAGTGGTTTGGTACCCCACAATCTAGCGGGAGACGAGCAGTACTTC

v_call: TRBV18
cdr3_length: 13
clone_size: .
j_call: TRBJ1-2
d_call: TRBD1
cdr3_aa: CASSPNAQGIYTF
cdr3_nt: TGTGCCAGCTCACCAAACGCACAGGGGATCTACACCTTC

v_call: TRBV12-3/TRBV12-4
cdr3_length: 13
clone_size: .
j_call: TRBJ2-2
d_call: .
cdr3_aa: CASTRAVLGELFF
cdr3_nt: TGTGCCAGCACTAGGGCTGTACTAGGGGAGCTGTTTTTT

v_call: TRBV10-1
cdr3_length: 14
clone_size: once
j_call: TRBJ1-2
d_call: TRBD1
cdr3_aa: CASKGDRSNYGHTF
cdr3_nt: TGCGCCAGCAAAGGGGACAGGAGTAACTATGGCCACACCTTC